This TCR beta chain was found in a study of preoperative IRX-2 immunotherapy in early breast cancer. As to treatment: preoperative locoregional IRX-2 cytokine immunotherapy. This phase Ib study tested locoregional IRX-2 cytokine immunotherapy given before surgery. The CDR3 is made up of 15 amino acids. Per germline, CDR1 SGHDN and CDR2 FVKESK. Germline trimming cut 4 bases from V and 5 bases from J; bases unmatched to any gene: 4. Clones were sequenced by immunoSEQ multiplex PCR, and TCRdb holds only the in-frame ones, with some missing. The sample lists fewer than 30,000 clones, nearly 90% occurring once.

This chain links TRBV14 with TRBJ2-2; 10 bases fit TRBD2. The sequence was collected from a human donor with breast cancer. The sample was acquired from a patient treated with IRX-2 immunotherapy. The CDR3 loop reads CASSPSGGATGELFF. The DNA of the CDR3 is TGTGCCAGCAGCCCGAGCGGGGGGGCGACCGGGGAGCTGTTTTTT.